These 8 T cell receptor beta chains were sequenced from one sample in a study of identical twins. TCRdb re-called the 5' RACE reads with MiXCR, one entry per CDR3 protein. This sample has approximately 500,000 distinct CDR3 sequences, with over 12% found just once. In addition, the sample was reused for a study of yellow fever vaccine responses in identical twins.

The sequenced sample was CD4+ T cells sorted from blood. The receptors stem from a young woman in good health.

This sequence joins TRBV10-3 and TRBJ2-1; D not certain. The CDR3 covers 12 residues. Germline V gene lookup returns CDR1 ENHRY and CDR2 SYGVKD. With 10 bases removed from V and 5 bases from J, the gap between germline ends came to 12 bases. The CDR3 is CATRTVNNEQFF. For the CDR3, the DNA is TGTGCCACTCGGACGGTAAACAATGAGCAGTTCTTC.

This clonotype appeared a few times. The gene calls are TRBV12-3 or TRBV12-4 and TRBJ2-2; D is undetermined. With 2 bases removed from V and 3 bases from J, the gap between germline ends came to 7 bases. The CDR3 has 14 residues. In nucleotides, the CDR3 is TGTGCCAGCAGTTTAAGGCTTCACACCGGGGAGCTGTTTTTT. As protein: CASSLRLHTGELFF.

The chain is built from TRBV19 and TRBJ2-2; possibly TRBD2 for D (5 bases). CDR3 length: 15 amino acids. With 7 bases removed from V and 4 bases from J, the gap between germline ends came to 16 bases. Looked up from germline, CDR1 is LNHDA and CDR2 is SQIVND (reference sequence). The CDR3: CASTDYALGTGELFF. The CDR3 region has the DNA TGTGCCAGTACCGACTACGCATTAGGCACCGGGGAGCTGTTTTTT.

This clonotype was detected ten times or more. The gene calls are TRBV5-5 and TRBJ2-3; perhaps TRBD2 as D (6 bases). The CDR3 sequence is 15 residues long. V gave up 7 bases and J gave up 2 bases, with 17 bases separating them. From germline, CDR1 is SGHKS and CDR2 YYEKEE (reference sequence). DNA for the CDR3: TGTGCCAGCTGCGGGACCCCGATAGACACAGATACGCAGTATTTT. Translating gives CASCGTPIDTDTQYF.

About this clonotype itself: The junction differs from germline at one of its ends, possibly a read error. The chain carries TRBV3-1 and TRBJ2-2; D might be TRBD1 (6 bases). Germline V CDR1 and CDR2: LGHDT, YNNKEL (reference sequence). CDR3 length: 15 residues. CDR3 sequence: CASSKRTANTGELFF. The CDR3 bases are TGTGCCAGCAGCAAAAGGACAGCGAATACCGGGGAGCTGTTTTTT.

This chain joins TRBV7-9 and TRBJ2-2; TRBD1 might be the D (6 bases). CDR1 is SEHNR, CDR2 FQNEAQ, per germline (reference sequence). This CDR3 spans 14 amino acids. The ends were cut back, 3 bases at V and 6 bases at J, with 11 bases in the middle. The CDR3 protein is CASSFGTPSGELFF. The CDR3 DNA sequence: TGTGCCAGCAGCTTCGGGACACCATCCGGGGAGCTGTTTTTT.

V is TRBV6-6 and J is TRBJ1-6; D possibly corresponds to TRBD1 (5 bases). Trimming pared 11 bases from V and 5 bases from J, leaving 10 bases between. This CDR3 comprises 12 residues. Germline loops: CDR1 MNHNY, CDR2 SVGAGI (reference sequence). CDR3 in amino acids: CAARGNNSPLHF. CDR3 bases: TGTGCCGCCCGGGGGAATAATTCACCCCTCCACTTT.

This clonotype has a handful of counts. This chain connects TRBV5-5 to TRBJ2-7; 7 nucleotides line up with TRBD2. The CDR3 sequence is 15 residues long. CDR1 SGHKS and CDR2 YYEKEE come from the germline V gene (reference sequence). V was clipped by 4 bases and J by 0 bases; unmatched bases: 7. The CDR3 loop is CASSRELATSYEQYV. The DNA for the CDR3 is TGTGCCAGCAGCCGAGAACTAGCGACCTCCTACGAGCAGTACGTC.